This T cell receptor (beta chain) was identified during a study of blood T cell repertoires in COVID-19. Across the whole study: Spain, Italy and the United States supplied samples that represented acute and convalescent COVID-19. In each case, the material was cDNA or gDNA derived from T cells, B-cell-depleted T cells, or PBMCs.

The CDR3 has 14 amino acids. The J segment lost 4 bases and the V segment lost 7 bases, leaving 7 bases of the junction unmatched. CDR1 LNHDA and CDR2 SQIVND come from the germline V gene (reference sequence). TCRdb's copy holds only in-frame clones and misses some; the assay was immunoSEQ multiplex PCR. Found here are roughly 200,000 clones, 88% of them singletons; the top ten hold 5% to 6.5%. This chain uses TRBV19 with TRBJ1-1, with TRBD1 matching over 9 bases. The TCR comes from a man in his forties with active or convalescent COVID-19. The sample taken for sequencing was peripheral blood. CDR3 DNA sequence: TGTGCCAGTAACACCGGGACAGGGTTCACTGAAGCTTTCTTT. Translating it yields CASNTGTGFTEAFF. The full variable domain, completed using reference TRBV19 and TRBJ1-1, is DGGITQSPKYLFRKEGQNVTLSCEQNLNHDAMYWYRQDPGQGLRLIYYSQIVNDFQKGDIAEGYSVSREKKESFPLTVTSAQKNPTAFYLCASNTGTGFTEAFFGQGTRLTVV.